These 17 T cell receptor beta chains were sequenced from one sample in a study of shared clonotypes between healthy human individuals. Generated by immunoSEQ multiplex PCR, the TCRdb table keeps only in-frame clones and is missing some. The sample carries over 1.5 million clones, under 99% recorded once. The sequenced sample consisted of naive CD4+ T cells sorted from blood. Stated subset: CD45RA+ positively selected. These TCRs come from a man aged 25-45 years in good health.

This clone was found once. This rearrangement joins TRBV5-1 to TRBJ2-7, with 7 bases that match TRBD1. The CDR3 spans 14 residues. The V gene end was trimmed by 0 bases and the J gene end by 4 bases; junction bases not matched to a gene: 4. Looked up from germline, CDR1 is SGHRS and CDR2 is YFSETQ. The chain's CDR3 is CASSLEGQIYEQYF. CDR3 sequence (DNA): TGCGCCAGCAGCTTGGAGGGACAGATATACGAGCAGTACTTC. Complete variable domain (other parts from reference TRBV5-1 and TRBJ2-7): KAGVTQTPRYLIKTRGQQVTLSCSPISGHRSVSWYQQTPGQGLQFLFEYFSETQRNKGNFPGRFSGRQFSNSRSEMNVSTLELGDSALYLCASSLEGQIYEQYFGPGTRLTVT.

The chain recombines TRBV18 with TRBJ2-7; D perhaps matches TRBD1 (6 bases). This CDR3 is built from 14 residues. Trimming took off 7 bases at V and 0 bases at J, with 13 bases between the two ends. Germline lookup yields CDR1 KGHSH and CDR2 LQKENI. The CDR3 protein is CASCRDTGSYEQYF. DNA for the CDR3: TGTGCCAGCTGCCGGGACACCGGCTCCTACGAGCAGTACTTC. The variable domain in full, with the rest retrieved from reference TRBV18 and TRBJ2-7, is NAGVMQNPRHLVRRRGQEARLRCSPMKGHSHVYWYRQLPEEGLKFMVYLQKENIIDESGMPKERFSAEFPKEGPSILRIQQVVRGDSAAYFCASCRDTGSYEQYFGPGTRLTVT.

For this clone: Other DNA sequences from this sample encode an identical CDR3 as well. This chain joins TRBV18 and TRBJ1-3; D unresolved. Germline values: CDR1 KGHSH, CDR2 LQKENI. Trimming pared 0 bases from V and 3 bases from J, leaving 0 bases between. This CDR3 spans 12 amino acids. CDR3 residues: CASSPPGNTIYF. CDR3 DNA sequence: TGTGCCAGCTCACCACCTGGAAACACCATATATTTT.

The CDR3 DNA follows: TGTGCCAGCAGCTTTGCCACTAGCAGAGGAGGTGAGCAGTTCTTC. Translation: CASSFATSRGGEQFF. The chain uses TRBV7-9 and TRBJ2-1; TRBD2 is a possible D gene (6 bases). The CDR3 is 15 residues long. V dropped 3 bases and J dropped 9 bases, with 18 bases sitting between them. Germline CDR1 SEHNR, CDR2 FQNEAQ (reference sequence).

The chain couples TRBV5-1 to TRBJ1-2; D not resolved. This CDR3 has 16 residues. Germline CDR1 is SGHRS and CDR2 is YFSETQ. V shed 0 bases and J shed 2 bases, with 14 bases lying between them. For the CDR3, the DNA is TGCGCCAGCAGCTTGGATTCCCCGATCCTGAACTATGGCTACACCTTC. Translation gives CASSLDSPILNYGYTF.

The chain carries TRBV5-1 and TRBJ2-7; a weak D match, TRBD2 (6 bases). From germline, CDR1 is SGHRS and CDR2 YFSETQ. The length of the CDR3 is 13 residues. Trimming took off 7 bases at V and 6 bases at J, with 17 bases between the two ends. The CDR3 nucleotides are TGCGCCAGCGGGGTGCGGGATCCCGGCGAGCAGTACTTC. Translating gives CASGVRDPGEQYF.

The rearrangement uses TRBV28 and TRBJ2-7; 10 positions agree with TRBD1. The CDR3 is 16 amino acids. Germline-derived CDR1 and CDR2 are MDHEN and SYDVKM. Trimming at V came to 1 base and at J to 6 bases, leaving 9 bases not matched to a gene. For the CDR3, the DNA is TGTGCCAGCAGTTTATTAGACCGGGACAGGGGCGGCGAGCAGTACTTC. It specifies CASSLLDRDRGGEQYF. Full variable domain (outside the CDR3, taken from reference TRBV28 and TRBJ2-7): DVKVTQSSRYLVKRTGEKVFLECVQDMDHENMFWYRQDPGLGLRLIYFSYDVKMKEKGDIPEGYSVSREKKERFSLILESASTNQTSMYLCASSLLDRDRGGEQYFGPGTRLTVT.

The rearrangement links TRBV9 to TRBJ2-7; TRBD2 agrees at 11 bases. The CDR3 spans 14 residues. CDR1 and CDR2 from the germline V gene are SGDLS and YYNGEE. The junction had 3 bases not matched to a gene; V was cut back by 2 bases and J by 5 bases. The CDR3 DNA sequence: TGTGCCAGCAGCGTTGGGACTAGCGGCCACGAGCAGTACTTC. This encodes CASSVGTSGHEQYF.

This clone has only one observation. The CDR3 DNA follows: TGTGCCATCAGTAGGACTAGCGCCAACGAGCAGTACTTC. Protein: CAISRTSANEQYF. The rearrangement links TRBV10-3 to TRBJ2-7; TRBD2 matches at 9 bases. After removal of 5 bases from V and 5 bases from J, the junction contained 4 bases not matched to a gene. CDR1 is ENHRY, CDR2 SYGVKD, per germline. This CDR3 is 13 amino acids long.

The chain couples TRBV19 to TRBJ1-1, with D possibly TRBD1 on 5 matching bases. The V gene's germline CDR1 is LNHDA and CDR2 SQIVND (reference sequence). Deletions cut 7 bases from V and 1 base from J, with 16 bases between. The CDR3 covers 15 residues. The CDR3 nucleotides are TGTGCCAGTATTAGGAGGGGCGATGAGAACACTGAAGCTTTCTTT. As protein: CASIRRGDENTEAFF.

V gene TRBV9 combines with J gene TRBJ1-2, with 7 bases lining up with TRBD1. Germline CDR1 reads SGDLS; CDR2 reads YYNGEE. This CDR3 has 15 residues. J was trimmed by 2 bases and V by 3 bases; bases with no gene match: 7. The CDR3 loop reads CASSGGQSGNYGYTF. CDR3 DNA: TGTGCCAGCAGCGGGGGACAGTCGGGGAACTATGGCTACACCTTC.

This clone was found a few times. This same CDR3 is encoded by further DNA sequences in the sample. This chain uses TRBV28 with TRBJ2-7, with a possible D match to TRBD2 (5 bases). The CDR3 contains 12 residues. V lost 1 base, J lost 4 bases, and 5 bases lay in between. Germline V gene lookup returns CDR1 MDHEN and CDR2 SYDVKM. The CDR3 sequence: CASSLSGYEQYF. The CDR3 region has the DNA TGTGCCAGCAGTTTATCGGGGTACGAGCAGTACTTC.

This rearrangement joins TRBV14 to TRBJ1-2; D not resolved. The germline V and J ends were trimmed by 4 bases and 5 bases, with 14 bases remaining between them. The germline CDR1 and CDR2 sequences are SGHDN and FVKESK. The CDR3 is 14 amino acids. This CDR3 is CASSRRASLYGYTF. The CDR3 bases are TGTGCCAGCAGCCGACGGGCCTCCCTTTATGGCTACACCTTC.

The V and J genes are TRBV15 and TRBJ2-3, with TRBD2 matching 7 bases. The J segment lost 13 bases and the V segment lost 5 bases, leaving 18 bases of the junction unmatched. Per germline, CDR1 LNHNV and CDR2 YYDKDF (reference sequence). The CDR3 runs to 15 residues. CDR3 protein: CATSGMRETPTTEYF. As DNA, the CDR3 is TGTGCCACCAGCGGGATGCGGGAGACCCCCACGACGGAGTATTTT.

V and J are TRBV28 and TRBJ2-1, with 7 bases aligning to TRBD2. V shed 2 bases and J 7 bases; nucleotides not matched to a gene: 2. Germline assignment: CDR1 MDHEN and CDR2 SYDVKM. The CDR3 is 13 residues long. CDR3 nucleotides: TGTGCCAGCAGTTTAGCGGGAGCGAATGAGCAGTTCTTC. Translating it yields CASSLAGANEQFF.

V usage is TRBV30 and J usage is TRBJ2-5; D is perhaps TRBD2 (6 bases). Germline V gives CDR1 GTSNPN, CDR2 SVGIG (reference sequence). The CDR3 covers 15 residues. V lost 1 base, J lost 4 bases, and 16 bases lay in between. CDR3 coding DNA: TGTGCCTGGAGTGCCCTCACCGGGAGTGGAGAGACCCAGTACTTC. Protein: CAWSALTGSGETQYF.

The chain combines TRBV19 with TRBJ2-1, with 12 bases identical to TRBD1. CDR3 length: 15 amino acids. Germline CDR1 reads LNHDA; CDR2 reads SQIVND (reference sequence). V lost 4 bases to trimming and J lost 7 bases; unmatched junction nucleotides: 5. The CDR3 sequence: CASSKRDRGLNEQFF. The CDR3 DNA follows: TGTGCCAGTAGTAAAAGGGACAGGGGGCTAAATGAGCAGTTCTTC.